Only one count was recorded for the clone carrying this T cell receptor (beta chain). The antigen is not known. Trimming took 4 bases from V and 2 from J, leaving 4 bases between them. Germline V CDR1 and CDR2: SNHLY, FYNNEI. This CDR3 region has 12 residues. This entry is derived from a study of PD-1 blockade in classical Hodgkin lymphoma. Study conclusions and caveats: Complete responders started with a diversity level that resembled newly diagnosed patients at baseline. Compared with baseline, CD4+ but not CD8+ TCR diversity had risen significantly by C4D1. The study reported lower baseline TCR diversity in newly diagnosed patients than in healthy donors.

With no exception, relapse followed autologous stem cell transplantation in all patients, and brentuximab vedotin exposure varied. Each best response was a complete response, a partial response or progressive disease. Clones were read by immunoSEQ multiplex PCR, and TCRdb kept only the in-frame ones, dropping some. This table holds some 60,000 clones, 90% found once. This TCR was sampled from a human donor with classical Hodgkin lymphoma. The specimen was peripheral blood mononuclear cells (PBMCs), collected at baseline. The chain employs TRBV2 and TRBJ2-3; D is ambiguous. The CDR3 spells CASSADTDTQYF. The CDR3 DNA reads TGTGCCAGCAGTGCGGACACAGATACGCAGTATTTT.